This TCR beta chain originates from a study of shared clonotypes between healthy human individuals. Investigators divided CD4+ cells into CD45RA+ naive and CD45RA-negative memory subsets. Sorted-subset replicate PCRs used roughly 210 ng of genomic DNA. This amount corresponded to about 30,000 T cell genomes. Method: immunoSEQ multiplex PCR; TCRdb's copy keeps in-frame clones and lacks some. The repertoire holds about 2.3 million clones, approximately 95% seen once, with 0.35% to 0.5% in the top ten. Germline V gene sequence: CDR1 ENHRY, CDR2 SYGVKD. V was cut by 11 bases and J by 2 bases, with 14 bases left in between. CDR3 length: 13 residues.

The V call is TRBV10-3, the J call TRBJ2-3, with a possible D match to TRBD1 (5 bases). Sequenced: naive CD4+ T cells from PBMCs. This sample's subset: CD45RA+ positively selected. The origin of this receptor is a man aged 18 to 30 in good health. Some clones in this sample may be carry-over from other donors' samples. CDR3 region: CAHWGGSTDTQYF. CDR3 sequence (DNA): TGTGCCCACTGGGGCGGCTCCACAGATACGCAGTATTTT.